The 7 T cell receptor beta chains below come from one sample, sequenced in a study of CD8 T cells in Susac syndrome. After extraction with the RNeasy kit, roughly 0.45 to 1 ug of the RNA was reverse transcribed using random hexamers. One entry per CDR3 protein results from TCRdb running MiXCR on the immunoSEQ multiplex PCR reads. The table records about 80,000 distinct CDR3 sequences, more than 85% of them present only once. The sequenced material came from CD8+ T cells from PBMCs. The receptors shown here come from a human donor with multiple sclerosis.

The chain has TRBV27 and TRBJ1-2, with TRBD1 matching over 9 bases. CDR1 is MNHEY, CDR2 SMNVEV, per germline (reference sequence). This CDR3 region has 15 residues. The junction had 9 bases not matched to a gene; V was cut back by 4 bases and J by 6 bases. Written as DNA, the CDR3 is TGTGCCAGCAGTTCCTGGACAGGGGCGTTGGATGGCTACACCTTC. This encodes CASSSWTGALDGYTF.

This clonotype has a handful of counts. The chain couples TRBV14 to TRBJ1-5; no reliable D call. Germline lookup yields CDR1 SGHDN and CDR2 FVKESK. V was trimmed by 4 bases and J by 4 bases, leaving 11 bases between them. The CDR3 has 14 residues. The CDR3, as DNA: TGTGCCAGCAGCCTACTCGGTTATAATCAGCCCCAGCATTTT. Translated: CASSLLGYNQPQHF.

The chain joins TRBV7-9 to TRBJ2-5; D unclear. Trimming pared 6 bases from V and 0 bases from J, leaving 8 bases between. CDR1 is SEHNR, CDR2 FQNEAQ, per germline (reference sequence). The CDR3 runs 13 residues. The CDR3 coding sequence is TGTGCCAGCAGTCCGACGAACCAAGAGACCCAGTACTTC. Translation gives CASSPTNQETQYF.

This chain uses TRBV25-1 with TRBJ2-1; 7 bases fit TRBD1. CDR1 and CDR2 (germline): MGHDK, SYGVNS. The V segment lost 3 bases and the J segment 2 bases; nucleotides outside the gene matches: 4. The CDR3 totals 15 residues. The CDR3 sequence: CASSDRQGAYNEQFF. CDR3 DNA: TGTGCCAGCAGTGATCGGCAGGGGGCCTACAATGAGCAGTTCTTC.

This chain joins TRBV6-6 and TRBJ1-3; no clear D gene. The CDR3 consists of 14 residues. CDR1 and CDR2 from the germline V gene are MNHNY and SVGAGI (reference sequence). Trimming took 5 bases from V and 0 from J, leaving 8 bases between them. CDR3 loop: CASSVGNSGNTIYF. CDR3 DNA sequence: TGTGCCAGCAGTGTGGGAAACTCTGGAAACACCATATATTTT.

CDR3 region: CASSHPSGWQAREETQYF. The CDR3 DNA follows: TGTGCCAGCAGCCATCCCTCCGGTTGGCAGGCAAGGGAAGAGACCCAGTACTTC. The chain combines TRBV3-1 with TRBJ2-5; D ambiguous. Germline V gene lookup returns CDR1 LGHDT and CDR2 YNNKEL (reference sequence). This CDR3 region has 18 residues. V dropped 3 bases and J dropped 3 bases, with 23 bases sitting between them.

V and J are TRBV29-1 and TRBJ1-1; D might be TRBD1 (5 bases). The CDR3 contains 13 residues. Per the germline V gene, CDR1 is SQVTM and CDR2 is ANQGSEA. Trimming shortened V by 5 bases and J by 2 bases, and 12 bases separated the two germline ends. The CDR3 reads CSVTIRGNTEAFF. CDR3 in DNA: TGCAGCGTTACGATTAGGGGAAACACTGAAGCTTTCTTT.